The T cell receptor beta chain described here comes from a study of blood T cell repertoires in COVID-19. The method was immunoSEQ multiplex PCR; TCRdb's version includes in-frame clones alone and lacks a portion of them. The repertoire holds around 180,000 clones, with roughly 84% as singletons. Trimming removed 0 bases from V and 4 bases from J, with 18 bases in between. The germline CDR1 and CDR2 sequences are WNHNN and SYGVQD (reference sequence). CDR3 length: 17 residues. The chain employs TRBV10-1 and TRBJ1-1; the D gene is possibly TRBD1 (5 bases). Specimen: peripheral blood. This clonotype was sampled from an elderly man with COVID-19, enrolled during active disease. In DNA, the CDR3 is TGCGCCAGCAGTGAGTCCAGGGCAGGTGCTTCGGTCACTGAAGCTTTCTTT. This encodes CASSESRAGASVTEAFF.